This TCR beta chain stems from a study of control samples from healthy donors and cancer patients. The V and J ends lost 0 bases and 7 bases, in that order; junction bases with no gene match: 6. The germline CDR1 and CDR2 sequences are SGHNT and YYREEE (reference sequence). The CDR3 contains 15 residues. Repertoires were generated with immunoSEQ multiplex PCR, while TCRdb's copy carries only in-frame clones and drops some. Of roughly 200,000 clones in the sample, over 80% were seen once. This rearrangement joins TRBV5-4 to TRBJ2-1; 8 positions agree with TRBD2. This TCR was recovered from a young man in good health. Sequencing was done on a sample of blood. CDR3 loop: CASSLVGSGANEQFF. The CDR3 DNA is TGTGCCAGCAGCTTGGTAGGTAGCGGGGCTAATGAGCAGTTCTTC. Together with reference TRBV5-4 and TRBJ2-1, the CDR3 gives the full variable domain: ETGVTQSPTHLIKTRGQQVTLRCSSQSGHNTVSWYQQALGQGPQFIFQYYREEENGRGNFPPRFSGLQFPNYSSELNVNALELDDSALYLCASSLVGSGANEQFFGPGTRLTVL.